The 5 T cell receptor beta chains below were found in one sample sequenced in a study of glioma-infiltrating T cells. The iRepertoire nested amplicon-rescue multiplex PCR amplified TCR alpha and beta CDR3s from RNA. One entry per CDR3 protein results from TCRdb running MiXCR on the multiplex PCR reads. The sample includes around 190,000 distinct CDR3 sequences, over 40% of them seen just once. The sample was glioma tissue, nonneoplastic brain tissue, or PBMCs (not recorded which). Receptors were obtained from a human donor with low-grade glioma or glioblastoma, undergoing nonglioma brain surgery, or in good health (not recorded which).

The chain joins TRBV29-1 to TRBJ1-3; D is ambiguous. Germline V lookup: CDR1 SQVTM, CDR2 ANQGSEA. The CDR3 is made up of 12 amino acids. V shed 0 bases and J shed 1 base, with 1 base lying between them. Written as DNA, the CDR3 is TGCAGCGTTGAAGATTCTGGAAACACCATATATTTT. Encoded protein: CSVEDSGNTIYF.

This clonotype was detected a few times. This rearrangement joins TRBV20-1 to TRBJ1-1, with D uncertain. The germline V gene has CDR1 DFQATT and CDR2 SNEGSKA (reference sequence). The CDR3 has 15 residues. Trimming cost V 2 bases and J 10 bases, with 23 bases left between them. The CDR3 DNA sequence: TGCAGTGCTAGACACGAGGGAGGTATAACCAAAGGAGCTTTCTTT. It encodes CSARHEGGITKGAFF.

This clonotype was seen many times. CDR3 nucleotides: TGTGCCAGCAGCTTGAGACAGGGAGGGAACTATGGCTACACCTTC. Protein: CASSLRQGGNYGYTF. J is TRBJ1-2 and V is TRBV6-1; 7 bases are a match to TRBD1. Unmatched junction bases numbered 9, after V lost 6 bases and J lost 2 bases. Germline values: CDR1 MNHNS, CDR2 SASEGT. The CDR3 totals 15 residues.

This clonotype was counted at least ten times. This chain links TRBV6-6 with TRBJ1-1; D unclear. CDR1 and CDR2 from the germline V gene are MNHNY and SVGAGI (reference sequence). The CDR3 is 17 residues long. V was cut by 0 bases and J by 1 base, with 15 bases left in between. The CDR3 sequence is CASSYSTGIVQNTEAFF. DNA of the CDR3: TGTGCCAGCAGTTACTCGACCGGTATAGTACAGAACACTGAAGCTTTCTTT.

This chain joins TRBV7-3 and TRBJ2-3, with a weak D call TRBD2 (5 bases). CDR1 and CDR2 (germline): SGHTA, FQGTGA. The length of the CDR3 is 16 residues. Trimming pared 1 base from V and 3 bases from J, leaving 14 bases between. CDR3 coding DNA: TGTGCCAGCAGCTTAAGCTCCCAGCGGTCAACAGATACGCAGTATTTT. This encodes CASSLSSQRSTDTQYF.